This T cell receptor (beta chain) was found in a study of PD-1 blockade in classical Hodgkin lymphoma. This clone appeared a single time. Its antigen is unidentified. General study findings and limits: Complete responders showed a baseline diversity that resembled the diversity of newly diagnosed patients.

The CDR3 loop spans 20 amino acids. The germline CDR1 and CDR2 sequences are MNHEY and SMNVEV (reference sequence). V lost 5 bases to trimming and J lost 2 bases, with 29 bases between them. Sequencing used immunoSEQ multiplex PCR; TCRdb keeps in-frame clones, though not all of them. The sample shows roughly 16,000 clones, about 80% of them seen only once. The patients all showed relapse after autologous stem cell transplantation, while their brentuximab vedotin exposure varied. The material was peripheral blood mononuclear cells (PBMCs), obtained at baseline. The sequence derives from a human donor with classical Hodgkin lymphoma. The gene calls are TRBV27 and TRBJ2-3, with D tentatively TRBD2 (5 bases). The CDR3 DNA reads TGTGCCAGCAGTCTCCAATACGGGGAAGAGCTCAGGAATTACACAGATACGCAGTATTTT. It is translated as CASSLQYGEELRNYTDTQYF.